This T cell receptor beta chain was recovered during a study of patients and donors after allogeneic stem cell transplantation (TCRdb year 2020). The library was obtained by RT-PCR. The sample was run on a NextSeq 550. Clones were called with MiXCR by TCRdb after fastp trimmed the public reads at Q25, and only in-frame beta chains were retained. Every entry covers one CDR3 protein and lists the most common genes and DNA from its rows. Present in this sample are about 110,000 distinct CDR3 sequences, around 38% of which were seen just once. The biggest ten clones account for roughly 30% of the sample. With respect to this clonotype: The antigen it binds to is not known. It has no much larger one-base neighbor in the sample; base qualities were not kept.

Taken from cysteine to phenylalanine, the CDR3 has 19 residues. CDR3 DNA is the only sequence kept; it has 57 bases, read in frame from the first base. V lost 4 bases and J lost 2 bases, and the count of bases not matched to a germline gene is 10. From the germline V gene (reference sequence), CDR1 is SEHNR and CDR2 is FQNEAQ. The TCR sequence derives from a human donor who was either an allogeneic HSCT recipient or a stem cell or donor lymphocyte infusion donor (not recorded which). It is not recorded whose cells these are; they may come from a transplant donor. The rearranged chain carries TRBV7-9 and TRBJ2-6, with 11 junctional bases fitting TRBD2. The sequencing sample was made of blood, either unsorted or a sorted T cell fraction (not recorded which). CDR3 region: CASSSTRLAGTTGANVLTF. The DNA sequence reads TGTGCCAGCAGCTCGACCCGACTAGCGGGAACTACTGGGGCCAACGTCCTGACTTTC.